This T cell receptor beta chain was found in a study of beta chain features in type 1 diabetes. From germline, CDR1 is LNHDA and CDR2 SQIVND (reference sequence). The CDR3 contains 15 residues. Trimming removed 7 bases from V and 0 bases from J, with 13 bases in between. The isolated RNA, all of it, was reverse transcribed, so expressed TCRB transcripts were what got sequenced. Generated by immunoSEQ multiplex PCR, the TCRdb table keeps only in-frame clones and is missing some. The sample lists about 930,000 clones, around a sixth seen once, with around 0.02% in the top ten. This clone has a handful of counts.

The sequenced sample was naive CD4+ T cells from blood. The receptor's source is a woman between 18 and 29 years old in good health. The chain carries TRBV19 and TRBJ1-5; D is ambiguous. CDR3 in amino acids: CASTLTPYSNQPQHF. In DNA form, the CDR3 reads TGTGCCAGTACCCTGACGCCGTATAGCAATCAGCCCCAGCATTTT.